Listed below are T cell receptor beta chains from one sample, sequenced in a study of T cell repertoires in cytomegalovirus infection. These TCRs are of unknown antigen specificity. Each CDR3 protein is one row after TCRdb ran MiXCR on the reads. The sample contains about 340,000 distinct CDR3 sequences, almost 30% of which appear only once. The sequenced sample was cultured PBMCs, obtained from culture after CMV antigen stimulation. The receptors were sampled from a human donor in good health (CMV status not recorded). Some clones in this sample may be carry-over from other donors' samples. CDR3s include the opening cysteine and the closing phenylalanine or tryptophan. A D gene is named only where the DNA matches it firmly. Clone size is given for some rows only: seen once, a few or many times, or a class if the clone is expanded.

D	size	J	V	DNA	CDR3
-	few	TRBJ2-7	TRBV7-8	TGTGCCAGCAGCTCTCCCCGACGGGCCCCGGGGTACGAGCAGTACTTC	CASSSPRRAPGYEQYF
TRBD1	few	TRBJ2-3	TRBV5-6	TGTGCCAGCAGCCCCTGGGACAGGGCTGCAGATACGCAGTATTTT	CASSPWDRAADTQYF
-	-	TRBJ1-1	TRBV6-2/TRBV6-3	TGTGCCAGCAGTTACGGCAGGGTAGCTGAAGCTTTCTTT	CASSYGRVAEAFF
TRBD1	few	TRBJ2-1	TRBV11-2	TGTGCCAGCAGCCTAGGACCGGGACAGGGGTACAATGAGCAGTTCTTC	CASSLGPGQGYNEQFF
-	many	TRBJ2-7	TRBV10-3	TGTGCCATCAGTGAGTCATCGGGATTACGTATTACCTACGAGCAGTACTTC	CAISESSGLRITYEQYF
TRBD1	few	TRBJ1-5	TRBV15	TGTGCCACCAGCAGAGATAGGGGGCGGAATCAGCCCCAGCATTTT	CATSRDRGRNQPQHF
-	many	TRBJ1-1	TRBV12-3/TRBV12-4	TGTGCCAGCAGTTTAAATCTACTGAACACTGAAGCTTTCTTT	CASSLNLLNTEAFF
TRBD2	-	TRBJ2-1	TRBV14	TGTGCCAGCAGCCCGGTAGCGGGGTATAACAATGAGCAGTTCTTC	CASSPVAGYNNEQFF
-	-	TRBJ1-1	TRBV29-1	TGCAGCGTTGTTGGCAGACTGAACACTGAAGCTTTCTTT	CSVVGRLNTEAFF
-	-	TRBJ1-4	TRBV12-3/TRBV12-4	TGTGCCAGCAGTTGGACAGCTGCAACTAATGAAAAACTGTTTTTT	CASSWTAATNEKLFF
-	-	TRBJ1-5	TRBV5-1	TGCGCCAGCAGCAAGGACGGGACGGGGGATGGCAATCAGCCCCAGCATTTT	CASSKDGTGDGNQPQHF
-	many	TRBJ1-5	TRBV7-2	TGTGCCAGCAGCTCAGGGGCGAGCAATCAGCCCCAGCATTTT	CASSSGASNQPQHF
-	-	TRBJ1-5	TRBV2	TGTGCCAGCAGTGAAGGCACCCGGACTCAGCCCCAGCATTTT	CASSEGTRTQPQHF
TRBD2	few	TRBJ2-3	TRBV7-2	TGTGCCAGCAGCTCCGGGGGGCTAGCGGGTTCAGATACGCAGTATTTT	CASSSGGLAGSDTQYF
-	once	TRBJ1-1	TRBV12-3/TRBV12-4	TGTGCCAGCAGTCTAGGGTCGGCAGGGACTGAAGCTTTCTTT	CASSLGSAGTEAFF
-	few	TRBJ2-1	TRBV12-3/TRBV12-4	TGTGCCAGCACACCGGGAGCAACCTACAATGAGCAGTTCTTC	CASTPGATYNEQFF
-	-	TRBJ1-2	TRBV3-1	TGTGCCAGCAGCCAAGTCATTGGATATGGCTACACCTTC	CASSQVIGYGYTF
-	few	TRBJ1-1	TRBV10-3	TGTGCCACCCGAACCGGGCAGGGATGGGGGTCTAACACTGAAGCTTTCTTT	CATRTGQGWGSNTEAFF
-	-	TRBJ1-1	TRBV7-3	TGTGCCAGCAGCTTAACGTATACGAACACTGAAGCTTTCTTT	CASSLTYTNTEAFF
-	once	TRBJ1-1	TRBV9	TGTGCCAGCAGCGGAACAATTACAGCGGGCACTGAAGCTTTCTTT	CASSGTITAGTEAFF
-	once	TRBJ2-2	TRBV20-1	TGCAGTGCTAGAGTAGAGGGAAGCGCTACCGGGGAGCTGTTTTTT	CSARVEGSATGELFF
TRBD1	-	TRBJ2-3	TRBV6-2/TRBV6-3	TGTGCCAGCAGTAAACAGGGGTACACAGATACGCAGTATTTT	CASSKQGYTDTQYF
-	few	TRBJ2-5	TRBV28	TGTGCCAGCAGTTCCTTTCTCGAGCGGGTCCGGGAGACCCAGTACTTC	CASSSFLERVRETQYF
-	once	TRBJ2-6	TRBV7-9	TGTGCCAGCAGCTTATCCGGCAGTTCTGGGGCCAACGTCCTGACTTTC	CASSLSGSSGANVLTF
TRBD2	many	TRBJ2-1	TRBV6-2/TRBV6-3	TGTGCCAGCAGTTACTTCCGCCTAGCGGGGTACAATGAGCAGTTCTTC	CASSYFRLAGYNEQFF
-	-	TRBJ1-2	TRBV10-2	TGCGCCAGCAGGCTAAGGGACACCGGCACTGGTGGCTACACCTTC	CASRLRDTGTGGYTF
-	-	TRBJ1-2	TRBV11-2	TGTGCCAGCGGTGACTATGGCTACCCCTTC	CASGDYGYPF
-	-	TRBJ1-1	TRBV6-6	TGTGCCAGCAGCTCGGTTGAAGCTTTCTTT	CASSSVEAFF
TRBD1	-	TRBJ2-3	TRBV6-5	TGTGCCAGCAGTTACCTCAGGGGGCTCACAGATACGCAGTATTTT	CASSYLRGLTDTQYF
-	many	TRBJ2-1	TRBV7-6	TGTGCCAGCAGCTTAAGCGGAGCCCCTTGGGGCAATGAGCAGTTCTTC	CASSLSGAPWGNEQFF
-	-	TRBJ2-7	TRBV5-1	TGCGCCAGCAGCTTAGCGGGTGGAGGGGATGAGCAGTACTTC	CASSLAGGGDEQYF
-	-	TRBJ1-1	TRBV25-1	TGTGCCAGCAGTGAATTCGGTTCCTACCGGGGAGCTTTCTTT	CASSEFGSYRGAFF
TRBD2	-	TRBJ2-7	TRBV28	TGTGCCAGCAGTTCCCTTAGCGCGGGGGGCTACGAGCAGTACTTC	CASSSLSAGGYEQYF
-	few	TRBJ1-1	TRBV7-3	TGTGCCAGCAGCTTAACGTTATCGGGGAAGAACACTGAAGCTTTCTTT	CASSLTLSGKNTEAFF
TRBD2	-	TRBJ2-1	TRBV28	TGTGCCAGCAGTTCTAGCGGGAGGGATCGCAATGAGCAGTTCTTC	CASSSSGRDRNEQFF
TRBD1	-	TRBJ2-3	TRBV7-9	TGTGCCAGCAGCTCCAGGACAGGGGCTAGCACAGATACGCAGTATTTT	CASSSRTGASTDTQYF
-	-	TRBJ1-1	TRBV6-8	TGTGCCAGCAGTCCACCCATGGGGCGGAACACTGAAGCTTTCTTT	CASSPPMGRNTEAFF
-	few	TRBJ2-7	TRBV27	TGTGCCAGCAGTTTCGGGCTAGCAGACTACGAGCAGTACTTC	CASSFGLADYEQYF
-	few	TRBJ2-3	TRBV12-3/TRBV12-4	TGTGCCAGCAGGTTCGGTAGTGGGGCAGATACGCAGTATTTT	CASRFGSGADTQYF
-	few	TRBJ2-6	TRBV19	TGTGCCAGTGTGGGAATCTCTGGGGCCAACGTCCTGACTTTC	CASVGISGANVLTF
-	many	TRBJ1-5	TRBV7-2	TGTGCCAGCAGCTTAATCGGGGGGAATCAGCCCCAGCATTTT	CASSLIGGNQPQHF
-	once	TRBJ2-1	TRBV29-1	TGCAGCGTCCGAGGACAGAGCAATGAGCAGTTCTTC	CSVRGQSNEQFF
TRBD1	-	TRBJ2-1	TRBV7-9	TGTGCCAGCAGTTCCAGGGGGCGGAATGAGCAGTTCTTC	CASSSRGRNEQFF
-	-	TRBJ1-5	TRBV9	TGTGCCAGCAGCGAACAGAATAGCAATCAGCCCCAGCATTTT	CASSEQNSNQPQHF
-	-	TRBJ1-2	TRBV7-9	TGTGCCAGCAGCCCACTAGGGGCAGGGGATAATGGCTACACCTTC	CASSPLGAGDNGYTF
-	-	TRBJ2-1	TRBV19	TGTGCCAGTAGGGCCCCCCGAGCCAGCTCCTACAATGAGCAGTTCTTC	CASRAPRASSYNEQFF
TRBD2	few	TRBJ2-3	TRBV5-4	TGTGCCAGCAGCTTGAAGCTAGCGGGAGCCTACGTGGGGGGCACAGATACGCAGTATTTT	CASSLKLAGAYVGGTDTQYF
TRBD1	many	TRBJ1-1	TRBV7-6	TGTGCCAGCAGCCTTAGGACAGGGACATTGACTGAAGCTTTCTTT	CASSLRTGTLTEAFF
TRBD1	once	TRBJ2-1	TRBV20-1	TGCAGTGCTTCAGGGTTTGGGACAGGGGGGTACAATGAGCAGTTCTTC	CSASGFGTGGYNEQFF
TRBD2	few	TRBJ2-1	TRBV7-6	TGTGCCAGCAGCCACGGACAAGGACTAGCGAAAAATGAGCAGTTCTTC	CASSHGQGLAKNEQFF
TRBD1	-	TRBJ2-6	TRBV7-9	TGTGCCAGCAGCGTCAGGGGGAAGGAGGCTGGGGCCAACGTCCTGACTTTC	CASSVRGKEAGANVLTF
-	-	TRBJ2-1	TRBV19	TGTGCCAGTAGTCTCCCCCTGGGAGCGACTAACAATGAGCAGTTCTTC	CASSLPLGATNNEQFF
-	-	TRBJ1-2	TRBV5-1	TGCGCCAGCAGCTTAGACAGGATGAACTATGGCTACACCTTC	CASSLDRMNYGYTF
-	-	TRBJ1-2	TRBV6-2/TRBV6-3	TGTGCCAGCAGTTACCATCGGACGACGCCAGCCCTAAACTATGGCTACACCTTC	CASSYHRTTPALNYGYTF
-	few	TRBJ2-7	TRBV6-5	TGTGCCAGCAACCCCCACTTAGCGCCAGCCTTCTACGAGCAGTACTTC	CASNPHLAPAFYEQYF